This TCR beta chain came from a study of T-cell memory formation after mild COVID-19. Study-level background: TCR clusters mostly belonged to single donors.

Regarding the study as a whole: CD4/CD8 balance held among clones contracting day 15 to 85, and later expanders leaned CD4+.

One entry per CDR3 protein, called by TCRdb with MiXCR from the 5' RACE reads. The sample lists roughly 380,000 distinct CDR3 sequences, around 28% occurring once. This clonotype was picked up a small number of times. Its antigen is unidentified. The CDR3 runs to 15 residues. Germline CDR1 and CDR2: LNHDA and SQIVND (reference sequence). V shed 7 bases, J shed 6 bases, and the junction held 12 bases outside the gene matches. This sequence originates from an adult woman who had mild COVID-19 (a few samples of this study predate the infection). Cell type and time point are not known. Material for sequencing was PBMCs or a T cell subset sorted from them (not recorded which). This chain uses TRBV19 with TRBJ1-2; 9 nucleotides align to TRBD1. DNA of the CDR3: TGTGCCAGTAAGCCCGGGACAGGGCTCTCCCATGGCTACACCTTC. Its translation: CASKPGTGLSHGYTF.